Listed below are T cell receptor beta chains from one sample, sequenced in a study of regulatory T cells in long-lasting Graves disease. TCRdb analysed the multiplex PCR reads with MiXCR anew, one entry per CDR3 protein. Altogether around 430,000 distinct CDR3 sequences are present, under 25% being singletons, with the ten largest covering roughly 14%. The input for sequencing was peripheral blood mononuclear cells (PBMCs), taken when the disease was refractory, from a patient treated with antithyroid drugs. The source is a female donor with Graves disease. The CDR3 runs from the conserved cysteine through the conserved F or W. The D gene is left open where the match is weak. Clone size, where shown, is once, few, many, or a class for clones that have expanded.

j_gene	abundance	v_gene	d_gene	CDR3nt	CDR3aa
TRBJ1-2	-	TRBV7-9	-	TGTGCCAGCAGCTTTGGGTCTTACTATGGCTACACCTTC	CASSFGSYYGYTF
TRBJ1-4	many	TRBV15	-	TGTGCCACCAGTCGACAGTCAGGGGTAGGGGAAAAACTGTTTTTT	CATSRQSGVGEKLFF
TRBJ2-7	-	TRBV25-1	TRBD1	TGTGCCAGCAGTGAAGGATTTGTTCGGGACAGGGCCTACGAGCAGTACTTC	CASSEGFVRDRAYEQYF
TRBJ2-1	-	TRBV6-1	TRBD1	TGTGCCAGCAGTCTGGGACAGGGCCACAATGAGCAGTTCTTC	CASSLGQGHNEQFF
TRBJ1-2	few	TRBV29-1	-	TGCAGCGCACAAACATCCACTAACTATGGCTACACCTTC	CSAQTSTNYGYTF
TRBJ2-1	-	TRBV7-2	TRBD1	TGTGCCAGCAGCTTAGCCGGGACAGCCTACAATGAGCAGTTCTTC	CASSLAGTAYNEQFF
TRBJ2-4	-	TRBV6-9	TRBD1	TGTGCCAGCAGTTCGGACAGGGTGTCGGGAGCCAAAAACATTCAGTACTTC	CASSSDRVSGAKNIQYF
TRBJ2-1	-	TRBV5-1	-	TGCGCCAGCAGCTTGGGTAGAGCCCCAGCCCTCGGTGAGCAGTTCTTC	CASSLGRAPALGEQFF
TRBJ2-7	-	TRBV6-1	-	TGTGCCACCCGCCGGGACACTTTCTACGAGCAGTACTTC	CATRRDTFYEQYF
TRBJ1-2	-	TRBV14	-	TGTGCCAGCGGCCAAGACCAGGGGAGCTTCTATGGCTACACCTTC	CASGQDQGSFYGYTF
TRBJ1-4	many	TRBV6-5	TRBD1	TGTGCCAGCAGTTACTCGGCAGGGGGCCATAATGAAAAACTGTTTTTT	CASSYSAGGHNEKLFF
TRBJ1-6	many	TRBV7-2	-	TGTGCCAGCAGCTTACTCGCCTGGACTTATAATTCACCCCTCCACTTT	CASSLLAWTYNSPLHF
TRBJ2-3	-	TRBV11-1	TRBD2	TGTGCCAGCAGCTTCGGGACTAGCGGGAGTGGCACAGATACGCAGTATTTT	CASSFGTSGSGTDTQYF
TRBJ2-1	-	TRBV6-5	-	TGTGCCAGCAGTTACTCGAGATGGCCCGCCTACAATGAGCAGTTCTTC	CASSYSRWPAYNEQFF
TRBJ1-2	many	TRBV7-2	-	TGTGCCAGCAGCCCCCGGGACGCTGCTAACTATGGCTACACCTTC	CASSPRDAANYGYTF
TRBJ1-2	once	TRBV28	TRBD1	TGTGCCAGCAGCACCGGGACAGGGGGCAACTATGGCTACACCTTC	CASSTGTGGNYGYTF
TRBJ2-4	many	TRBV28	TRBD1	TGTGCCAGCAGTGGACTCCAGGGGGCCTCGAGTGGTGCCAAAAACATTCAGTACTTC	CASSGLQGASSGAKNIQYF
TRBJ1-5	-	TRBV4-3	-	TGCGCCAGCAGCCAAGTCCGGGGTTCGCGGGGGCAGCCCCAGCATTTT	CASSQVRGSRGQPQHF
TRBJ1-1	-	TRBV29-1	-	TGCAGCGGCCAGGGTGGTTTAGTTGAAGCTTTCTTT	CSGQGGLVEAFF
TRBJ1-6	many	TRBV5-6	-	TGTGCCAGCAGCTCAGGACCTTCACCCCTCCACTTT	CASSSGPSPLHF
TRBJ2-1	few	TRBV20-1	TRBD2	TGCAGTGCTAGGGGGCCTGGCGGGAGGAGGACCTACAATGAGCAGTTCTTC	CSARGPGGRRTYNEQFF
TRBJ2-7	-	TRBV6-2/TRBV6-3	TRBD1	TGTGCCAGCAGTTTCGGGACAGGGAACGAGCAGTACTTC	CASSFGTGNEQYF
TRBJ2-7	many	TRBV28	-	TGTGCCAGCAGTTTCCGCACAGCCTTCTCCTACGAGCAGTACTTC	CASSFRTAFSYEQYF
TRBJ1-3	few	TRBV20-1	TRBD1	TGCAGTGCCTTGACAGGGTCTGGAAACACCATATATTTT	CSALTGSGNTIYF
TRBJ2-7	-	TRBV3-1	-	TGTGCCAGCAGCCTCCGAGGGGGGCCCTACGAGCAGTACTTC	CASSLRGGPYEQYF
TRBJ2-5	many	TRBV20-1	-	TGCAGTGCTGCAATAGAGACCCAGTACTTC	CSAAIETQYF
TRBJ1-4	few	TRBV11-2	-	TGTGCCAGCAGCTTTTGGACAGATAATGAAAAACTGTTTTTT	CASSFWTDNEKLFF
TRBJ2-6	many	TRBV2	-	TGTGCCAGCAGTGATGGGGGATCTGGGGCCAACGTCCTGACTTTC	CASSDGGSGANVLTF
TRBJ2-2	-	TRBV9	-	TGTGCCAGCAGCGTAGTTGCTAGTTTGGGTGATGTAACCGGGGAGCTGTTTTTT	CASSVVASLGDVTGELFF
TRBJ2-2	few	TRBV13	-	TGTGCCAGCAGCCCCCCCCCGACTTCAAACACCGGGGAGCTGTTTTTT	CASSPPPTSNTGELFF
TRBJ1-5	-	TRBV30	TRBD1	TGTGCCTGGGGGGGAGTACAGGGGGCAATTCAGCCCCAGCATTTT	CAWGGVQGAIQPQHF
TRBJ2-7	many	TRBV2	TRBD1	TGTGCCAGCAGTCGACCAGCCGGGACAGGGGCCTACGAGCAGTACTTC	CASSRPAGTGAYEQYF
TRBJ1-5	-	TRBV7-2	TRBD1	TGTGCCAGCAGCCCTAGACAGGGGGCTCAATCCCAGCATTTT	CASSPRQGAQSQHF
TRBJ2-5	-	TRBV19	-	TGTGCCAGTAGTATTACGGGCTCGTGGCAAGAGACCCAGTACTTC	CASSITGSWQETQYF
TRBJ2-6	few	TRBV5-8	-	TGTGCCAGCTCGCAGGGGACGAGCTCTGGGGCCAACGTCCTGACTTTC	CASSQGTSSGANVLTF
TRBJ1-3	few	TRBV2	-	TGTGCCAGCAGAGGGCTCGGAAACACCATATATTTT	CASRGLGNTIYF
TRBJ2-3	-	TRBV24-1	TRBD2	TGTGCCACCAGTGTGGGGGGGAAAGATACGCAGTATTTT	CATSVGGKDTQYF
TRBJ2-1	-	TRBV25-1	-	TGTGCCAGCAGTGATCCGGGACCCCGATTGGATGAGCAGTTCTTC	CASSDPGPRLDEQFF
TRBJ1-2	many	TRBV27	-	TGTGCCAGCAGTTTCCACAGGGATAACTATGGCTACACCTTC	CASSFHRDNYGYTF
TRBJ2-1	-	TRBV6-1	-	TGTGCCAGCATCGAGCACGGAAAGGACAATGAGCAGTTCTTC	CASIEHGKDNEQFF
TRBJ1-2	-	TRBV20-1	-	TGCAGTGCGGGGCGGAAGAACTATGGCTACACCTTC	CSAGRKNYGYTF
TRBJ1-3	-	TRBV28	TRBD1	TGTGCCAGCAGACCGAGACAGGGGTCGAACACCATATATTTT	CASRPRQGSNTIYF
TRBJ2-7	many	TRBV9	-	TGTGCCAGCAGCGTCAAGGGCAGTGCGAACGAGCAGTACTTC	CASSVKGSANEQYF
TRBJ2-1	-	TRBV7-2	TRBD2	TGTGCCAGCACTCCGGGACTATACTACAATGGGCAGTTCTTC	CASTPGLYYNGQFF